This T cell receptor beta chain came from a study of T cell responses to AZD1222 COVID-19 vaccine. General study results and limits: It should be noted that donors were predominantly white British and more often female, and clonal diversity was possibly underestimated. Unmutated variant regions are reportedly the target of nearly half of TCRs that are spike-specific. Elevations in Spike-specific TCR breadth and depth followed administration of two AZD1222 doses.

For this clone: Its specificity is unknown.

The repertoire was sequenced with immunoSEQ multiplex PCR; TCRdb's copy has only in-frame clones and lacks some. The repertoire holds roughly 120,000 clones, 80% to 95% seen once, with around 8% in the top ten. The CDR3 runs to 14 residues. V was pared by 5 bases and J by 5 bases, with 7 bases of the junction left unmatched. This TCR was sampled from an adult who received the AZD1222 COVID-19 vaccine. The starting material was peripheral blood, obtained 28 days after the second AZD1222 dose. The J gene is TRBJ2-5, the V gene TRBV5-3; 9 nucleotides align to TRBD1. TRBV5-3 falls under the ORF class, with uncertain function. The CDR3 DNA sequence: TGTGCCAGAAGAATAAACAGGGGGCATGAGACCCAGTACTTC. It translates to CARRINRGHETQYF.